Detailed here is one TCR beta chain. V was shortened by 3 bases and J by 4 bases, with 12 bases between the two germline ends. Germline CDR1 reads PRHDT; CDR2 reads FYEKMQ (reference sequence). The CDR3 covers 14 residues. Authors' methods: Estimated nucleated cell counts came from reference gene primer amplification. Clones were sequenced by immunoSEQ multiplex PCR, and TCRdb holds only the in-frame ones, with some missing. D and trimming were read from the DNA, whereas the V and J calls and clone size are those reported in that table. The sample includes 200,000 to 250,000 clones, approximately 91% of them seen just once. The data were obtained in a study of blood T cell repertoires in COVID-19. About the research overall: The United States, Italy and Spain supplied acute and convalescent COVID-19 samples. Nucleic acid was either cDNA or gDNA, and it came from T cells, B-cell-depleted T cells, or PBMCs.

V gene TRBV13 combines with J gene TRBJ1-1; perhaps TRBD1 as D (5 bases). This clonotype was obtained from a woman in her sixties with acute or convalescent COVID-19. Sequencing was performed on peripheral blood. CDR3 nucleotide sequence: TGTGCCAGCAGCTTGGCGGGGGGAGGCACTGAAGCTTTCTTT. This sequence encodes CASSLAGGGTEAFF.